This T cell receptor beta chain emerged from a study of cytomegalovirus exposure and HLA in healthy donors. Study-level results: Three chains tied to CMV proved CMV antigen-specific in vitro. Reported findings show TCR beta sequences accurately forecast HLA-A and HLA-B alleles in most subjects.

V lost 0 bases, J lost 1 base, and 7 bases lay in between. Per germline, CDR1 LGHNA and CDR2 YSLEER. CDR3 length equals 15 residues. PCR involved 60 Vbeta and 13 Jbeta primers. Measured with immunoSEQ multiplex PCR; TCRdb has only the in-frame clones, and not every one. The sample lists 95,000 to 100,000 clones, under 80% seen once, with 1.8% in the top ten. This clone was observed a few times. Its antigen is not known. Sequenced input: PBMCs. The receptor was derived from a male donor in good health and CMV-seronegative. This chain connects TRBV4-3 to TRBJ1-5, with D tentatively TRBD1 (6 bases). In DNA form, the CDR3 reads TGCGCCAGCAGCCAAGACAGGGGAAGCAATCAGCCCCAGCATTTT. Translation gives CASSQDRGSNQPQHF.